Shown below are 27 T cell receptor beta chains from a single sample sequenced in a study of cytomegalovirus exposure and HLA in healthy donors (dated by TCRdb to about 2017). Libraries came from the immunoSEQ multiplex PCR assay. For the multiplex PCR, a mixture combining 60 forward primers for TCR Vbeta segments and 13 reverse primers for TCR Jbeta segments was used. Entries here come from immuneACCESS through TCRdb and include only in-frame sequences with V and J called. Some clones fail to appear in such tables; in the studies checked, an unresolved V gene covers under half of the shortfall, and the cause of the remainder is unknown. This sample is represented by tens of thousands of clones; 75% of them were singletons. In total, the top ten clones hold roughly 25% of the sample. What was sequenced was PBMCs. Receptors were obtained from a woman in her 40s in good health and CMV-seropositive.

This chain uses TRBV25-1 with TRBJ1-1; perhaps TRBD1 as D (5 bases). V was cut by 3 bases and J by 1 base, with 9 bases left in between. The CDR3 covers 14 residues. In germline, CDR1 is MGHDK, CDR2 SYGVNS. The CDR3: CASSDRVGNTEAFF. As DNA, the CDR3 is TGTGCCAGCAGTGACAGGGTCGGGAACACTGAAGCTTTCTTT. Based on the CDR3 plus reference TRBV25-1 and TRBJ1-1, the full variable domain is EADIYQTPRYLVIGTGKKITLECSQTMGHDKMYWYQQDPGMELHLIHYSYGVNSTEKGDLSSESTVSRIRTEHFPLTLESARPSHTSQYLCASSDRVGNTEAFFGQGTRLTVV.

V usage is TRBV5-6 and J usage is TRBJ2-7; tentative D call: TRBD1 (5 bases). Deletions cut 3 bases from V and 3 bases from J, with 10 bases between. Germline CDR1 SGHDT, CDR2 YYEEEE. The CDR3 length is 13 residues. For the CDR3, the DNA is TGTGCCAGCAGCTCATTACAGGTCTACGAGCAGTACTTC. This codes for CASSSLQVYEQYF.

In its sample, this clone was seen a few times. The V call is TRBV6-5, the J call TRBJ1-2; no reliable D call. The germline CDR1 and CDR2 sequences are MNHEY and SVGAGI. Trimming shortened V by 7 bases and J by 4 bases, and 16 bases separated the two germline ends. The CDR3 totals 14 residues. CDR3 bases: TGTGCCAGCACAACCCTGGACTACGGCTATGGCTACACCTTC. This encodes CASTTLDYGYGYTF.

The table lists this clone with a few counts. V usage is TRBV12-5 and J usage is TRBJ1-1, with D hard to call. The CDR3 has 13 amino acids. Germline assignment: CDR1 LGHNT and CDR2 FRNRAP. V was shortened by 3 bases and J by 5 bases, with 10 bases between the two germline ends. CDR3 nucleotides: TGTGCTAGTGGTTTAGCCCTAGGAACTGAAGCTTTCTTT. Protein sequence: CASGLALGTEAFF.

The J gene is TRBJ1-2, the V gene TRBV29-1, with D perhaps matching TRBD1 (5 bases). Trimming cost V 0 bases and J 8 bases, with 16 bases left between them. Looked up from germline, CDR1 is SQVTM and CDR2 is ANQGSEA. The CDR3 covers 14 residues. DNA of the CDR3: TGCAGCGTTGAAGAGCAGGGCCAGGTGAGGGGCTACACCTTC. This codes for CSVEEQGQVRGYTF.

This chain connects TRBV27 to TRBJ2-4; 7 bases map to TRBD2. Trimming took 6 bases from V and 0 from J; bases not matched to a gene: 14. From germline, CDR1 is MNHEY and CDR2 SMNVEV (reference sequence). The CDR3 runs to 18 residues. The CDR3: CASSPGGGGVLAKNIQYF. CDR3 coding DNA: TGTGCCAGCAGCCCCGGTGGGGGAGGGGTGTTAGCCAAAAACATTCAGTACTTC.

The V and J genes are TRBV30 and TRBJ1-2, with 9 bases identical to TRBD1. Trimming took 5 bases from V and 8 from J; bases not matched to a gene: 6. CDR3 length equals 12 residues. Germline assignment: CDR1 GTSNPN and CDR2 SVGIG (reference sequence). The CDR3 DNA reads TGTGCCTGGGTACAGGGGGCAGAAGGCTACACCTTC. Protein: CAWVQGAEGYTF.

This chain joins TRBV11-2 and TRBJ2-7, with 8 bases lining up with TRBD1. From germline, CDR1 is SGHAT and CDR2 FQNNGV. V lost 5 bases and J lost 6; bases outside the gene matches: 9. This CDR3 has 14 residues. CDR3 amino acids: CASSINPGGPEQYF. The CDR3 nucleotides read TGTGCCAGCAGCATAAATCCAGGGGGCCCCGAGCAGTACTTC.

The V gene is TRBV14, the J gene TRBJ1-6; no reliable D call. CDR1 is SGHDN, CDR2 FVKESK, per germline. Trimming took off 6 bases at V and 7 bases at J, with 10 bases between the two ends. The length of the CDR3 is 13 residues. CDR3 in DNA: TGTGCCAGCAGATTTAACGCGAATTCACCCCTCCACTTT. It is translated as CASRFNANSPLHF.

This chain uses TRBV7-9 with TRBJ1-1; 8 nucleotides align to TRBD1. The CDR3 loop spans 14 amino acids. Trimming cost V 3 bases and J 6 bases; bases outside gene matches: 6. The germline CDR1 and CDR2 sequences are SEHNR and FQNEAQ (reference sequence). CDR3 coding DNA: TGTGCCAGCAGCTTGACAGGGGTAAACGCTGAAGCTTTCTTT. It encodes CASSLTGVNAEAFF.

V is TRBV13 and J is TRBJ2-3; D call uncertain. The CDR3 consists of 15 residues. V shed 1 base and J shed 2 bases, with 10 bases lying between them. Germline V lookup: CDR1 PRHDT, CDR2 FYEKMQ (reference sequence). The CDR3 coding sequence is TGTGCCAGCAGCTTAGCCCCCCAGGACACAGATACGCAGTATTTT. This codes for CASSLAPQDTDTQYF.

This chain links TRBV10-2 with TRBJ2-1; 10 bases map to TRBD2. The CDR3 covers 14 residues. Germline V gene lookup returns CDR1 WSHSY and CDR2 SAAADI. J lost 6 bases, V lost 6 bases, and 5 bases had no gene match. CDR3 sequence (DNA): TGCGCCAGCAGAGCTAGCGGGGGAGGCAATGAGCAGTTCTTC. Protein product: CASRASGGGNEQFF.

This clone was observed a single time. The CDR3 region has the DNA TGTGCCTGGAGTGTAGGGGGGGCGGGAGGCTACACCTTC. Translating gives CAWSVGGAGGYTF. The chain recombines TRBV30 with TRBJ1-2; D is perhaps TRBD1 (6 bases). CDR1 is GTSNPN and CDR2 is SVGIG in the germline V gene (reference sequence). This CDR3 region has 13 residues. The V gene lost 0 bases and the J gene lost 8 bases, with 13 bases spanning the gap.

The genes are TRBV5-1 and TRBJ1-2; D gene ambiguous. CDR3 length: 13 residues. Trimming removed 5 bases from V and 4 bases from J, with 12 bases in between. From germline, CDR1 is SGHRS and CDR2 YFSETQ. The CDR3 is CASSSTGIYGYTF. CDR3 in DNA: TGCGCCAGCAGTTCGACGGGTATCTATGGCTACACCTTC.

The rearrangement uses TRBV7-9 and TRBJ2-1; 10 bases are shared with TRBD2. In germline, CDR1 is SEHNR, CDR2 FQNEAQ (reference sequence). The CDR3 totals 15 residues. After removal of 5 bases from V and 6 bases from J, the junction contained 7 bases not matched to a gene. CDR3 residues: CASSLQRGGINEQFF. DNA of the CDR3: TGTGCCAGCAGCCTACAGCGGGGGGGCATCAATGAGCAGTTCTTC.

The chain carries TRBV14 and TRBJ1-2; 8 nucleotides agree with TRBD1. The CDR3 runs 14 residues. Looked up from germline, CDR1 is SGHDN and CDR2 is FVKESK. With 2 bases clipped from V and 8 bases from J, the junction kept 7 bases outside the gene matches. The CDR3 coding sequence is TGTGCCAGCAGCCAATTACAGGGGGGGAGAGGCTACACCTTC. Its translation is CASSQLQGGRGYTF.

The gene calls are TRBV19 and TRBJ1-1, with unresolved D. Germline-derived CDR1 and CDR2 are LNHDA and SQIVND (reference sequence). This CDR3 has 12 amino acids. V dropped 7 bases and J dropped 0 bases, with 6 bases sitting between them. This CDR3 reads CASNHLNTEAFF. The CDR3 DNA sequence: TGTGCCAGTAACCACTTGAACACTGAAGCTTTCTTT.

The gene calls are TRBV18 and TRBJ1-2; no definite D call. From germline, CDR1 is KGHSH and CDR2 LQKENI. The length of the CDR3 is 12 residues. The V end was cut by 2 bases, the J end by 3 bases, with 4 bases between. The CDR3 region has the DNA TGTGCCAGCTCACCATCGGACTATGGCTACACCTTC. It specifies CASSPSDYGYTF.

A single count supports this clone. Here the CDR3 DNA reads TGTGCCAGCAGCGTTGGGGGCGGGGGGGACTCCTACGAGCAGTACTTC. Translating gives CASSVGGGGDSYEQYF. This chain connects TRBV7-9 to TRBJ2-7; 9 bases agree with TRBD2. The CDR3 length is 16 residues. V shed 5 bases, J shed 0 bases, and the junction held 8 bases outside the gene matches. Germline V lookup: CDR1 SEHNR, CDR2 FQNEAQ (reference sequence).

The CDR3 sequence: CASSLGQVSNYGYTF. CDR3 in DNA: TGTGCCAGCAGCTTGGGACAGGTCTCTAACTATGGCTACACCTTC. This chain joins TRBV9 and TRBJ1-2; 8 bases are a match to TRBD1. The trim removed 4 bases at V and 0 bases at J, leaving 5 bases unmatched. This CDR3 comprises 15 residues. CDR1 and CDR2 (germline): SGDLS, YYNGEE.

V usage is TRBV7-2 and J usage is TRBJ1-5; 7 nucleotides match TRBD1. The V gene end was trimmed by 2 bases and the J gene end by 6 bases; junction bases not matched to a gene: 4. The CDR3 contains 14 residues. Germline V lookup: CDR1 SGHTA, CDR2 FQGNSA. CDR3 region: CASSLTGAGQPQHF. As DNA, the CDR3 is TGTGCCAGCAGCTTAACAGGGGCGGGTCAGCCCCAGCATTTT.

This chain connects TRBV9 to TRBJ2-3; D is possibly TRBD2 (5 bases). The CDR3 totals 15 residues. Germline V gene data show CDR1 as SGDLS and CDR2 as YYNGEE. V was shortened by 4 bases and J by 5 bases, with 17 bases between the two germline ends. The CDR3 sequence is CASSTRTLAGDTQYF. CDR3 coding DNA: TGTGCCAGCAGCACCCGGACTCTGGCGGGAGATACGCAGTATTTT.

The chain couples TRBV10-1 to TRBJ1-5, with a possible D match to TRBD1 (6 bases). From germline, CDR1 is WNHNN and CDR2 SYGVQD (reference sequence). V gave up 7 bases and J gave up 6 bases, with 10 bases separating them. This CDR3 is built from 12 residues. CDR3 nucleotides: TGCGCCAGCAATCTACAGGGTCAGCCCCAGCATTTT. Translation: CASNLQGQPQHF.

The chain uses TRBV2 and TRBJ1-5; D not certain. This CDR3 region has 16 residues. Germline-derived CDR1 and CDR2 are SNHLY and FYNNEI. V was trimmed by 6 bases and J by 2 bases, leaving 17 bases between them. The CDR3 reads CASRAPGLGGNQPQHF. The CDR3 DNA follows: TGTGCCAGCAGGGCCCCTGGTTTGGGCGGCAATCAGCCCCAGCATTTT.

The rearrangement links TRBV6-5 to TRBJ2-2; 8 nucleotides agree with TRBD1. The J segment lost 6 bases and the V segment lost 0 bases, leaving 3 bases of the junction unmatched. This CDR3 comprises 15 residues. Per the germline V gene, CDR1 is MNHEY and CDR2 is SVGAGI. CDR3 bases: TGTGCCAGCAGTTACTCGACAGGGGACCCCGGGGAGCTGTTTTTT. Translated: CASSYSTGDPGELFF.

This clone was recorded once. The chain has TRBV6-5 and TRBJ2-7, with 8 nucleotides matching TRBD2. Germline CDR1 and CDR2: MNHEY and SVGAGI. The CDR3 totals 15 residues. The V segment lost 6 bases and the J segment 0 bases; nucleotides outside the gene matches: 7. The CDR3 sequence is CASSPGGPSSYEQYF. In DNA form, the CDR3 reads TGTGCCAGCAGCCCGGGGGGGCCCTCCTCCTACGAGCAGTACTTC.

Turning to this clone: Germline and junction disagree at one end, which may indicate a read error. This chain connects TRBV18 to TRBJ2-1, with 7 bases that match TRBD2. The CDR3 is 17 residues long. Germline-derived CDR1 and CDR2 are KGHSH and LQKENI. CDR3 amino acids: CASSPSVVGLSFNEQFF. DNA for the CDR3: TGTGCCAGCTCACCATCAGTAGTGGGACTATCCTTCAATGAGCAGTTCTTC.